The present TCR beta chain was sequenced within a study of regulatory T cells in long-lasting Graves disease. CDR1 DFQATT and CDR2 SNEGSKA come from the germline V gene (reference sequence). The CDR3 runs to 15 residues. Trimming removed 4 bases from V and 3 bases from J; junction bases left unmatched: 7. Documented time point: newly diagnosed GD, antithyroid drugs for less than 3 months. Construction of the TCR library relied on RNA isolated from PBMCs. Combining iRepertoire HTBI primers with Arm-PCR of CDR3 regions, the authors built TCR beta libraries. In TCRdb, the multiplex PCR reads were re-called with MiXCR into one record per CDR3 protein. In the table there are about 620,000 distinct CDR3 sequences, about 15% of which are singletons. This clonotype was observed a few times. The sample was also linked to a second study, of T cells in Graves' hyperthyroidism and ophthalmopathy.

This receptor was identified in a woman in her 30s with Graves disease. This chain links TRBV20-1 with TRBJ1-4; 8 nucleotides match TRBD1. Material: peripheral blood mononuclear cells (PBMCs), obtained at new diagnosis, from a patient treated with antithyroid drugs. Here the CDR3 reads CSAINQGASNEKLFF. CDR3 coding DNA: TGCAGTGCTATAAACCAGGGGGCCTCTAATGAAAAACTGTTTTTT.